The rows below give T cell receptor beta chains drawn from one sample of a study of shared clonotypes between healthy human individuals. Here immunoSEQ multiplex PCR was the method, and the copy in TCRdb shows in-frame clones only, minus some. The data show approximately 720,000 clones, about 91% seen once. Input material: naive CD8+ T cells sorted from blood. Source of these receptors: a man aged 30-40 years in good health. CDR3s include the opening cysteine and the closing phenylalanine or tryptophan. The D gene is left open where the match is weak. The size entry is marked missing in some rows and otherwise reads once, few, many or a size class.

d_call j_call v_call clone_size cdr3_nt cdr3_aa
TRBD2 TRBJ2-7 TRBV28 . TGTGCCAGCAGTTTATCAGCGGGAGGTTACGAGCAGTACTTC CASSLSAGGYEQYF
TRBD1 TRBJ2-3 TRBV15 . TGTGCCACCAGGGGCCGACAGGGGAGCACAGATACGCAGTATTTT CATRGRQGSTDTQYF
. TRBJ2-1 TRBV27 . TGTGCCAGCAGTTTCGAGTCACATTACAATGAGCAGTTCTTC CASSFESHYNEQFF
TRBD2 TRBJ2-5 TRBV29-1 . TGCAGCGTTGCGGTGGGACTAGCGGGAGGGCCGGAGGAGACCCAGTACTTC CSVAVGLAGGPEETQYF
. TRBJ2-1 TRBV28 . TGTGCCAGCAGTGACTACAATGAGCAGTTCTTC CASSDYNEQFF
. TRBJ1-4 TRBV6-1 . TGTGCCAGCAGTAAGGACACCCCACGGGAAAAACTGTTTTTT CASSKDTPREKLFF
. TRBJ1-1 TRBV4-1 once TGCGCCAGCAGCCGAGTAGGGGTCCTTAACACTGAAGCTTTCTTT CASSRVGVLNTEAFF
. TRBJ2-7 TRBV4-2 . TGTGCCAGCAGCCAGAAGGGTGCAACCTACGAGCAGTACTTC CASSQKGATYEQYF
TRBD2 TRBJ2-3 TRBV14 . TGTGCCAGCAGCTGGGCTAGCGGATCAGATACGCAGTATTTT CASSWASGSDTQYF
. TRBJ2-7 TRBV5-8 . TGTGCCAGCAGCCCAGGGCTACTGTTAACTTCCTACGAGCAGTACTTC CASSPGLLLTSYEQYF
. TRBJ2-5 TRBV6-5 . TGTGCCAGCGGAACTTTAGAGACCCAGTACTTC CASGTLETQYF
. TRBJ1-1 TRBV7-9 . TGTGCCAGCAGCTCGTGGGGCAGGAGGAACACTGAAGCTTTCTTT CASSSWGRRNTEAFF
. TRBJ2-2 TRBV7-7 . TGTGCCAGCAGCTTAGACGCGGGAGGGGAGCTGTTTTTT CASSLDAGGELFF
. TRBJ2-3 TRBV5-8 . TGTGCCAGCAGCTTTGAAGGGGTTAAAGATACGCAGTATTTT CASSFEGVKDTQYF
. TRBJ1-1 TRBV6-6 . TGTGCCAGCAGTTACGTGGGCCCCTTGAACACTGAAGCTTTCTTT CASSYVGPLNTEAFF
. TRBJ2-7 TRBV7-8 . TGTGCCAGCAGCTACGACATCGGTGGGGCTAAGCAGTACTTC CASSYDIGGAKQYF
. TRBJ1-5 TRBV9 once TGTGCCAGCAGCCCTACAGGCACAGGGAAACAGCCCCAGCATTTT CASSPTGTGKQPQHF
TRBD2 TRBJ2-1 TRBV7-9 . TGTGCCAGCAGCTCCCCGGGACTAACTAGTGAGCAGTTCTTC CASSSPGLTSEQFF
. TRBJ2-1 TRBV28 . TGTGCCAGCAGGACCCGCCCAGGGTCCTACAATGAGCAGTTCTTC CASRTRPGSYNEQFF
TRBD2 TRBJ2-2 TRBV15 . TGTGCCACCAGCAGAGACCTAGCGGGAGGCGGGGAGCTGTTTTTT CATSRDLAGGGELFF
. TRBJ2-7 TRBV28 . TGTGCCAGCAGTTGGGGGAGAAGAGAATACGAGCAGTACTTC CASSWGRREYEQYF
TRBD2 TRBJ2-1 TRBV25-1 . TGTGCCAGCAGTGAATTTAGCGGGAGGGGTGTCGACAATGAGCAGTTCTTC CASSEFSGRGVDNEQFF
TRBD1 TRBJ1-2 TRBV29-1 . TGCAGCGTTGAAGATCGGGGACAGGGAGGTAACTATGGCTACACCTTC CSVEDRGQGGNYGYTF
. TRBJ1-5 TRBV5-1 once TGCGCCAGCAGCTTCAGGGTGAGCAATCAGCCCCAGCATTTT CASSFRVSNQPQHF
. TRBJ2-7 TRBV6-5 . TGTGCCAGCAGTTCAGCGGGCGGGCCCTACGAGCAGTACTTC CASSSAGGPYEQYF
TRBD1 TRBJ2-1 TRBV6-4 . TGTGCCAGCAGTGACTCGGGACAGGGGGTAAACGATGAGCAGTTCTTC CASSDSGQGVNDEQFF
TRBD1 TRBJ1-1 TRBV6-1 . TGTGCCAGCAGTGACCAATTTGGGGGGACAGGGGTTTATCCTGAAGCTTTCTTT CASSDQFGGTGVYPEAFF
TRBD1 TRBJ1-2 TRBV28 . TGTGCCAGCAGTTTAGGGCCAGGGGGCAAGGGCTACACCTTC CASSLGPGGKGYTF
. TRBJ2-7 TRBV11-2 once TGTGCCAGCAGCTTACCGGGACCGAGGTACGAGCAGTACTTC CASSLPGPRYEQYF
. TRBJ2-1 TRBV7-9 . TGTGCCAGCAGCCCGAAGCAGTTCTTC CASSPKQFF
. TRBJ1-1 TRBV27 . TGTGCCAGCAGTTTAAGTTTTTTCGCCGCCGGGAAGACTGAAGCTTTCTTT CASSLSFFAAGKTEAFF
. TRBJ2-1 TRBV7-8 . TGTGCCAGCAGCTTAGGTGGGATGGTGTACAATGAGCAGTTCTTC CASSLGGMVYNEQFF
. TRBJ2-3 TRBV9 . TGTGCCAGCAGTCCATTTGGAAGCACAGATACGCAGTATTTT CASSPFGSTDTQYF
. TRBJ1-2 TRBV6-5 . TGTGCCAGCAGTTACACCAGGGAGGGTGGCTACACCTTC CASSYTREGGYTF
TRBD2 TRBJ2-3 TRBV28 . TGTGCCAGCAGTCCGGGACTAGCGGGATATACAGATACGCAGTATTTT CASSPGLAGYTDTQYF
. TRBJ2-5 TRBV28 once TGTGCCAGCACCGACGACGAGGGGACCCAGTACTTC CASTDDEGTQYF
. TRBJ2-1 TRBV6-1 . TGTGCCAGCAGTGGGGACGGAGCGCACGCATACAATGAGCAGTTCTTC CASSGDGAHAYNEQFF
. TRBJ2-7 TRBV11-2 few TGTGCCAGCAGCACAACAGAGTACGAGCAGTACTTC CASSTTEYEQYF
TRBD2 TRBJ2-1 TRBV30 . TGTGCCTGGAGGGGAGGGGTGCAGTTCTTC CAWRGGVQFF
. TRBJ2-7 TRBV27 . TGTGCCAGCAGTTGGGGGCTCATGCAGTACTTC CASSWGLMQYF
TRBD2 TRBJ2-1 TRBV29-1 . TGCAGCGTTTATACCGGGACTAGAATCGATGAGCAGTTCTTC CSVYTGTRIDEQFF
TRBD1 TRBJ1-2 TRBV27 . TGTGCCAGCAGTTTATCCCCCCGACAGGGGAAAAACTATGGCTACACCTTC CASSLSPRQGKNYGYTF
TRBD2 TRBJ2-3 TRBV6-6 . TGTGCCAGCAGTTTAGCGGGAGGGCCCCGGGATACGCAGTATTTT CASSLAGGPRDTQYF
. TRBJ1-5 TRBV7-9 . TGTGCCAGCAGCGCTCCAGGGAGCAATCAGCCCCAGCATTTT CASSAPGSNQPQHF
TRBD2 TRBJ2-7 TRBV28 . TGTGCCAGCAGTTCGGACTTGACAGGGCGTCTAGCGGGAAAGACCTACGAGCAGTACTTC CASSSDLTGRLAGKTYEQYF
. TRBJ1-5 TRBV27 . TGTGCCAGCAGTAAGAGGGGGAGCAATCAGCCCCAGCATTTT CASSKRGSNQPQHF
. TRBJ1-5 TRBV5-8 . TGTGCCAGCAGCTTCGGACCAATCGAGGAGCCCCAGCATTTT CASSFGPIEEPQHF
TRBD1 TRBJ2-7 TRBV29-1 . TGCGGGATACAGGGGAAGTACGAGCAGTACTTC CGIQGKYEQYF
. TRBJ2-1 TRBV7-2 . TGTGCCAGCAGCTTAGTCGAGCAGTTCTTC CASSLVEQFF
TRBD2 TRBJ2-7 TRBV7-9 . TGTGCCAGCAGCCCCCCCGGGGGGGTTGAGCAGTACTTC CASSPPGGVEQYF
TRBD1 TRBJ2-7 TRBV12-5 . TGTGCTAGTGGTGACCTGACAGGGGCTAAGGACGAGCAGTACTTC CASGDLTGAKDEQYF
. TRBJ2-1 TRBV28 once TGTGCCAGCAGTTTAACAGGCAGGGATGAGCAGTTCTTC CASSLTGRDEQFF
. TRBJ2-6 TRBV5-6 once TGTGCCAGCACCCGTTTCCGTGAGTTCCTCTCTGGGGCCAACGTCCTGACTTTC CASTRFREFLSGANVLTF
. TRBJ2-1 TRBV7-6 . TGTGCCAGCAGCTTTGACGGGGGATACAATGAGCAGTTCTTC CASSFDGGYNEQFF
. TRBJ2-7 TRBV27 . TGTGCCAGCAGTTTATTCAGCTCGGGGGAGCAGTACTTC CASSLFSSGEQYF
. TRBJ1-4 TRBV27 once TGTGCCAGCAGTCCAGGAAACGGAGGGGGAAAACTGTTTTTT CASSPGNGGGKLFF
TRBD2 TRBJ2-3 TRBV7-2 . TGTGCCACCGGGACTAGCGGGAGCGATACGCAGTATTTT CATGTSGSDTQYF
. TRBJ2-3 TRBV10-3 . TGTGCCATCAGTGAGTCGGTAGTAGGGACACAAGATACGCAGTATTTT CAISESVVGTQDTQYF
. TRBJ2-1 TRBV7-8 . TGTGCCAGCAGCTTATTGATTATCTACAATGAGCAGTTCTTC CASSLLIIYNEQFF